A selection of T cell receptor beta chains follows, all from one sample in a study of blood T cell repertoires in COVID-19. The data were produced by immunoSEQ multiplex PCR, yet TCRdb's version contains in-frame clones alone and is incomplete. Among some 150,000 clones listed, about 89% were seen once. The sample consisted of peripheral blood. These receptors all stem from a middle-aged man with acute or convalescent COVID-19. CDR3s include the opening cysteine and the closing phenylalanine or tryptophan. The D gene is left open where the match is weak. Some rows mark clone size as missing; the rest say once, few, many or name a class of expanded clone.

V gene: TRBV7-3
clone size: .
D gene: TRBD2
J gene: TRBJ2-5
CDR3 protein: CASSTGLAGQETQYF
CDR3 DNA: TGTGCCAGCAGCACCGGACTAGCGGGCCAAGAGACCCAGTACTTC

V gene: TRBV10-3
clone size: .
D gene: .
J gene: TRBJ2-1
CDR3 protein: CAIGGTAYNEQFF
CDR3 DNA: TGTGCCATTGGCGGGACAGCCTACAATGAGCAGTTCTTC

V gene: TRBV5-1
clone size: .
D gene: .
J gene: TRBJ1-3
CDR3 protein: CASSLNSGNTIYF
CDR3 DNA: TGCGCCAGCAGCTTGAATTCGGGAAACACCATATATTTT

V gene: TRBV10-3
clone size: .
D gene: .
J gene: TRBJ1-1
CDR3 protein: CAISESRGAVTEAFF
CDR3 DNA: TGTGCCATCAGTGAGTCCAGGGGCGCCGTCACTGAAGCTTTCTTT

V gene: TRBV3-1/TRBV3-2
clone size: .
D gene: .
J gene: TRBJ1-5
CDR3 protein: CASSQGQFQPQHF
CDR3 DNA: TGTGCCAGCAGCCAAGGGCAGTTTCAGCCCCAGCATTTT

V gene: TRBV15
clone size: .
D gene: .
J gene: TRBJ1-6
CDR3 protein: CATSTGNSPLHF
CDR3 DNA: TGTGCCACCAGCACGGGGAATTCACCCCTCCACTTT

V gene: TRBV14
clone size: once
D gene: .
J gene: TRBJ1-2
CDR3 protein: CASSQDRRGYTF
CDR3 DNA: TGTGCCAGCAGCCAAGATCGGAGGGGCTACACCTTC

V gene: TRBV28
clone size: .
D gene: .
J gene: TRBJ1-6
CDR3 protein: CASSLDPNSGSPLHF
CDR3 DNA: TGTGCCAGCAGCCTTGATCCAAATAGCGGTTCACCCCTCCACTTT

V gene: TRBV6-1
clone size: .
D gene: TRBD1
J gene: TRBJ1-5
CDR3 protein: CASSEYGGTGVAQPQHF
CDR3 DNA: TGTGCCAGCAGTGAATACGGGGGGACAGGGGTGGCTCAGCCCCAGCATTTT

V gene: TRBV3-1/TRBV3-2
clone size: once
D gene: .
J gene: TRBJ2-5
CDR3 protein: CASRYLGGAGETQYF
CDR3 DNA: TGTGCCAGCAGATATCTAGGGGGGGCCGGAGAGACCCAGTACTTC

V gene: TRBV6-5
clone size: .
D gene: TRBD1
J gene: TRBJ1-2
CDR3 protein: CASSARTGIEHGYTF
CDR3 DNA: TGTGCCAGCAGCGCCAGGACAGGGATCGAGCATGGCTACACCTTC

V gene: TRBV28
clone size: .
D gene: .
J gene: TRBJ1-1
CDR3 protein: CASITWGRENTEAFF
CDR3 DNA: TGTGCCAGCATAACGTGGGGCAGGGAGAACACTGAAGCTTTCTTT

V gene: TRBV6-5
clone size: .
D gene: TRBD1
J gene: TRBJ1-4
CDR3 protein: CASSSDRGVGKLFF
CDR3 DNA: TGTGCCAGCAGCTCGGACAGGGGGGTAGGAAAACTGTTTTTT

V gene: TRBV30
clone size: once
D gene: .
J gene: TRBJ1-2
CDR3 protein: CAWAPGANYGYTF
CDR3 DNA: TGTGCCTGGGCCCCGGGGGCTAACTATGGCTACACCTTC

V gene: TRBV19
clone size: .
D gene: TRBD2
J gene: TRBJ2-3
CDR3 protein: CASSTSRLAAYPTDTQYF
CDR3 DNA: TGTGCCAGTAGTACCTCTCGACTAGCGGCGTATCCCACAGATACGCAGTATTTT

V gene: TRBV9
clone size: .
D gene: .
J gene: TRBJ1-6
CDR3 protein: CASSPRGSSSYNSPLHF
CDR3 DNA: TGTGCCAGCAGCCCCCGGGGGTCCAGCTCCTATAATTCACCCCTCCACTTT

V gene: TRBV18
clone size: once
D gene: .
J gene: TRBJ1-2
CDR3 protein: CASSPLARANYGYTF
CDR3 DNA: TGTGCCAGCTCACCACTGGCCAGGGCTAACTATGGCTACACCTTC

V gene: TRBV13
clone size: .
D gene: TRBD2
J gene: TRBJ2-1
CDR3 protein: CASSSLAGGPGVHEQFF
CDR3 DNA: TGTGCCAGCAGCTCTCTAGCGGGAGGGCCGGGTGTCCATGAGCAGTTCTTC

V gene: TRBV7-9
clone size: .
D gene: .
J gene: TRBJ2-2
CDR3 protein: CASRESIAGELFF
CDR3 DNA: TGTGCCAGCAGGGAGTCGATTGCCGGGGAGCTGTTTTTT

V gene: TRBV4-1
clone size: .
D gene: TRBD1
J gene: TRBJ1-2
CDR3 protein: CASSQEKGTGGALDGYTF
CDR3 DNA: TGCGCCAGCAGCCAAGAAAAAGGGACAGGGGGCGCCTTGGATGGCTACACCTTC

V gene: TRBV28
clone size: .
D gene: .
J gene: TRBJ1-1
CDR3 protein: CASPPEGGITEAFF
CDR3 DNA: TGTGCCAGCCCCCCCGAGGGAGGGATCACTGAAGCTTTCTTT

V gene: TRBV10-2
clone size: .
D gene: .
J gene: TRBJ2-5
CDR3 protein: CASSGPDWQETQYF
CDR3 DNA: TGCGCCAGCAGTGGGCCGGACTGGCAAGAGACCCAGTACTTC

V gene: TRBV30
clone size: .
D gene: .
J gene: TRBJ1-6
CDR3 protein: CAWSVGRILGSPLHF
CDR3 DNA: TGTGCCTGGAGTGTAGGGAGGATTTTGGGTTCACCCCTCCACTTT

V gene: TRBV11-2
clone size: .
D gene: .
J gene: TRBJ2-2
CDR3 protein: CASSLLEDTGELFF
CDR3 DNA: TGTGCCAGCAGCTTATTGGAGGACACCGGGGAGCTGTTTTTT

V gene: TRBV30
clone size: .
D gene: .
J gene: TRBJ2-2
CDR3 protein: CAWSASQTGELFF
CDR3 DNA: TGTGCCTGGAGTGCTTCTCAGACCGGGGAGCTGTTTTTT

V gene: TRBV29-1
clone size: once
D gene: .
J gene: TRBJ1-2
CDR3 protein: CSVPGRGHGYTF
CDR3 DNA: TGCAGCGTCCCCGGACGCGGGCATGGCTACACCTTC

V gene: TRBV20-1
clone size: few
D gene: .
J gene: TRBJ1-4
CDR3 protein: CSASNEKLFF
CDR3 DNA: TGCAGTGCCAGTAATGAAAAACTGTTTTTT

V gene: TRBV2
clone size: .
D gene: TRBD2
J gene: TRBJ2-3
CDR3 protein: CASRELAASDTQYF
CDR3 DNA: TGTGCCAGCAGGGAACTAGCGGCCTCAGATACGCAGTATTTT

V gene: TRBV2
clone size: .
D gene: TRBD2
J gene: TRBJ2-1
CDR3 protein: CASRPPTRTSGSLLNEQFF
CDR3 DNA: TGTGCCAGCAGACCACCCACACGGACTAGCGGGAGTCTTCTCAATGAGCAGTTCTTC

V gene: TRBV28
clone size: .
D gene: .
J gene: TRBJ2-1
CDR3 protein: CASRSTTDEQFF
CDR3 DNA: TGTGCCAGCAGATCAACCACAGATGAGCAGTTCTTC

V gene: TRBV7-2
clone size: .
D gene: .
J gene: TRBJ1-5
CDR3 protein: CASSLVAGTYSNQPQHF
CDR3 DNA: TGTGCCAGCAGCTTAGTCGCAGGGACATATAGCAATCAGCCCCAGCATTTT

V gene: TRBV6-2/TRBV6-3
clone size: once
D gene: TRBD1
J gene: TRBJ1-6
CDR3 protein: CASRPQTGAYNSPLHF
CDR3 DNA: TGTGCCAGCAGACCTCAGACAGGGGCCTATAATTCACCCCTCCACTTT

V gene: TRBV3-1/TRBV3-2
clone size: once
D gene: TRBD1
J gene: TRBJ1-3
CDR3 protein: CASSRIQGTGNTIYF
CDR3 DNA: TGTGCCAGCAGCCGTATACAGGGGACTGGAAACACCATATATTTT

V gene: TRBV28
clone size: .
D gene: .
J gene: TRBJ1-5
CDR3 protein: CASSLWSVRQPQHF
CDR3 DNA: TGTGCCAGCAGTTTATGGTCAGTACGACAGCCCCAGCATTTT

V gene: TRBV3-1/TRBV3-2
clone size: .
D gene: .
J gene: TRBJ1-2
CDR3 protein: CASSQPHQGNYGYTF
CDR3 DNA: TGTGCCAGCAGCCAACCTCACCAGGGAAACTATGGCTACACCTTC

V gene: TRBV5-1
clone size: once
D gene: TRBD2
J gene: TRBJ2-3
CDR3 protein: CASSLVGLATDTQYF
CDR3 DNA: TGCGCCAGCAGCTTGGTTGGACTAGCCACAGATACGCAGTATTTT

V gene: TRBV18
clone size: .
D gene: TRBD1
J gene: TRBJ2-1
CDR3 protein: CASSRDSSYNEQFF
CDR3 DNA: TGTGCCAGCTCAAGGGACAGCTCCTACAATGAGCAGTTCTTC

V gene: TRBV7-2
clone size: .
D gene: .
J gene: TRBJ1-5
CDR3 protein: CASSTRQNQPQHF
CDR3 DNA: TGTGCCAGCAGCACCCGACAGAATCAGCCCCAGCATTTT

V gene: TRBV7-6
clone size: .
D gene: .
J gene: TRBJ1-1
CDR3 protein: CASSLEVKGEAFF
CDR3 DNA: TGTGCCAGCAGCTTGGAGGTCAAGGGTGAAGCTTTCTTT

V gene: TRBV18
clone size: .
D gene: TRBD1
J gene: TRBJ1-3
CDR3 protein: CASSPTLGQGSTGNTIYF
CDR3 DNA: TGTGCCAGCTCACCGACCCTCGGACAGGGGTCAACTGGAAACACCATATATTTT

V gene: TRBV6-5
clone size: .
D gene: TRBD1
J gene: TRBJ2-7
CDR3 protein: CASSYSGQGYEQYF
CDR3 DNA: TGTGCCAGCAGTTACTCTGGACAGGGCTACGAGCAGTACTTC

V gene: TRBV27
clone size: few
D gene: .
J gene: TRBJ1-2
CDR3 protein: CASSLWGRGNYGYTF
CDR3 DNA: TGTGCCAGCAGTTTATGGGGGAGGGGCAACTATGGCTACACCTTC

V gene: TRBV18
clone size: .
D gene: TRBD1
J gene: TRBJ1-1
CDR3 protein: CASSPRQGRTGNTEAFF
CDR3 DNA: TGTGCCAGCTCACCTCGACAGGGGCGCACAGGGAACACTGAAGCTTTCTTT

V gene: TRBV7-2
clone size: .
D gene: .
J gene: TRBJ1-2
CDR3 protein: CASSLDGANYGYTF
CDR3 DNA: TGTGCCAGCAGCTTAGACGGGGCTAACTATGGCTACACCTTC

V gene: TRBV30
clone size: .
D gene: .
J gene: TRBJ1-6
CDR3 protein: CAWRSSVWSPLHF
CDR3 DNA: TGTGCCTGGAGGTCTTCAGTATGGTCACCCCTCCACTTT

V gene: TRBV28
clone size: .
D gene: TRBD1
J gene: TRBJ1-1
CDR3 protein: CASSLPRQGAGRTEAFF
CDR3 DNA: TGTGCCAGCAGTTTACCCCGACAGGGGGCTGGTCGCACTGAAGCTTTCTTT

V gene: TRBV19
clone size: .
D gene: TRBD1
J gene: TRBJ1-6
CDR3 protein: CASSIGQGANSPLHF
CDR3 DNA: TGTGCCAGTAGTATAGGACAGGGGGCAAATTCACCCCTCCACTTT

V gene: TRBV6-2/TRBV6-3
clone size: .
D gene: .
J gene: TRBJ2-2
CDR3 protein: CASSSQTQGGTGELFF
CDR3 DNA: TGTGCCAGCAGTTCACAAACACAGGGTGGGACCGGGGAGCTGTTTTTT

V gene: TRBV18
clone size: .
D gene: .
J gene: TRBJ1-1
CDR3 protein: CASSPTTTGMNTEAFF
CDR3 DNA: TGTGCCAGCTCACCAACTACAACGGGGATGAACACTGAAGCTTTCTTT

V gene: TRBV5-1
clone size: .
D gene: .
J gene: TRBJ2-5
CDR3 protein: CASSWRQPQETQYF
CDR3 DNA: TGCGCCAGCAGCTGGAGACAGCCTCAAGAGACCCAGTACTTC

V gene: TRBV27
clone size: .
D gene: TRBD2
J gene: TRBJ2-3
CDR3 protein: CASSSKRERPTDTQYF
CDR3 DNA: TGTGCCAGCAGTTCGAAGCGGGAACGACCCACAGATACGCAGTATTTT

V gene: TRBV18
clone size: .
D gene: TRBD1
J gene: TRBJ2-7
CDR3 protein: CASSPPGQGSYEQYF
CDR3 DNA: TGTGCCAGCTCACCACCAGGACAGGGCTCCTACGAGCAGTACTTC

V gene: TRBV6-6
clone size: .
D gene: .
J gene: TRBJ2-2
CDR3 protein: CASSYRGANTGELFF
CDR3 DNA: TGTGCCAGCAGTTACAGGGGCGCGAACACCGGGGAGCTGTTTTTT